A selection of T cell receptor beta chains follows, all from one sample in a study of Graves' ophthalmopathy and Graves' hyperthyroidism. TCRdb recomputed calls from the multiplex PCR reads with MiXCR, one row per CDR3 protein. This table holds about 600,000 distinct CDR3 sequences, less than 40% found once. Input material: peripheral blood or thyroid tissue (not recorded which). These receptors originate from an adult man with Graves' hyperthyroidism. Each CDR3 is given with its conserved first and last residue. Each record gives: J gene, V gene, CDR3 length, CDR3 protein.

j_gene: TRBJ1-2; v_gene: TRBV7-9; len: 17; CDR3aa: CASSQDLVAGSVGGYTF
j_gene: TRBJ1-5; v_gene: TRBV10-3; len: 15; CDR3aa: CAISRQGAGANVLTF
j_gene: TRBJ2-2; v_gene: TRBV5-4; len: 16; CDR3aa: CASSSTLPAGTGELLF
j_gene: TRBJ2-6; v_gene: TRBV6-6; len: 14; CDR3aa: CASTVGLGANVLTF
j_gene: TRBJ1-1; v_gene: TRBV10-3; len: 15; CDR3aa: CAISEGGSGNTEAFF
j_gene: TRBJ1-2; v_gene: TRBV11-1; len: 14; CDR3aa: CASSFRDSHYGYTF
j_gene: TRBJ1-1; v_gene: TRBV3-1; len: 15; CDR3aa: CASSPHAGPNTEAFF
j_gene: TRBJ2-7; v_gene: TRBV6-2/TRBV6-3; len: 13; CDR3aa: CASKRTGLYEQYF
j_gene: -; v_gene: TRBV7-3; len: 16; CDR3aa: CASSLDGSSSYNEQFF
j_gene: TRBJ1-1; v_gene: TRBV11-2; len: 19; CDR3aa: CASSLGLLKGRGLNTEAFF
j_gene: TRBJ2-5; v_gene: TRBV6-1; len: 13; CDR3aa: CASRPGAQETQYF
j_gene: TRBJ1-2; v_gene: TRBV6-1; len: 14; CDR3aa: CASSEQTGGLGYTF
j_gene: TRBJ2-3; v_gene: TRBV20-1; len: 14; CDR3aa: CSARGTRTTDTQYF
j_gene: TRBJ2-7; v_gene: TRBV7-3; len: 16; CDR3aa: CASSLTVAGTGYEQYF
j_gene: -; v_gene: TRBV7-9; len: 15; CDR3aa: CASSFRGRGQREQFF
j_gene: TRBJ2-5; v_gene: TRBV15; len: 14; CDR3aa: CATSTRPTQETQYF
j_gene: TRBJ1-6; v_gene: TRBV18; len: 15; CDR3aa: CASSPQGNYNSPLHF
j_gene: TRBJ1-5; v_gene: TRBV27; len: 14; CDR3aa: CASSPRYSNQPQHF
j_gene: TRBJ2-2; v_gene: TRBV9; len: 20; CDR3aa: CASSVELGSSGPLNTGELFF
j_gene: TRBJ1-5; v_gene: TRBV9; len: 12; CDR3aa: CASSVSGQPQHF
j_gene: TRBJ2-3; v_gene: TRBV19; len: 14; CDR3aa: CASTQGPSTDTQYF
j_gene: TRBJ1-1; v_gene: TRBV24-1; len: 15; CDR3aa: CATSDWGRKNTEAFF
j_gene: TRBJ2-7; v_gene: TRBV7-8; len: 17; CDR3aa: CASSHRARTSGSHEQYF
j_gene: TRBJ1-3; v_gene: TRBV5-1; len: 12; CDR3aa: CASKDFGNTIYF
j_gene: TRBJ2-2; v_gene: TRBV5-6; len: 23; CDR3aa: CASSLGGTGLAGGPSIDTGELFF
j_gene: TRBJ2-7; v_gene: TRBV2; len: 15; CDR3aa: CASSPSLGTSYEQYF